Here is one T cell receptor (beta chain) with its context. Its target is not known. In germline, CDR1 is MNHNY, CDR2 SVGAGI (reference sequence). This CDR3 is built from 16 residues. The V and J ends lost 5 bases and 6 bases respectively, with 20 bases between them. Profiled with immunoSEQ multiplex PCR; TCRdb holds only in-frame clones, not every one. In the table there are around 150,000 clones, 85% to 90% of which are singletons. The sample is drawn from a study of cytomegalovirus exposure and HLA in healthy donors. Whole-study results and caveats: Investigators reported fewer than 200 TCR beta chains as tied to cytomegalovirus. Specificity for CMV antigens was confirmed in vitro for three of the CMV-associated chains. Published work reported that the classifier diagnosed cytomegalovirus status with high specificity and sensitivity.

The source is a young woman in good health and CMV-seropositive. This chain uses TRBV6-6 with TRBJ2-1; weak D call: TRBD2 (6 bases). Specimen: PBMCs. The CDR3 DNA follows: TGTGCCAGCAGTAACCAGGACTACCATGACCCCAATGAGCAGTTCTTC. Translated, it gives CASSNQDYHDPNEQFF.